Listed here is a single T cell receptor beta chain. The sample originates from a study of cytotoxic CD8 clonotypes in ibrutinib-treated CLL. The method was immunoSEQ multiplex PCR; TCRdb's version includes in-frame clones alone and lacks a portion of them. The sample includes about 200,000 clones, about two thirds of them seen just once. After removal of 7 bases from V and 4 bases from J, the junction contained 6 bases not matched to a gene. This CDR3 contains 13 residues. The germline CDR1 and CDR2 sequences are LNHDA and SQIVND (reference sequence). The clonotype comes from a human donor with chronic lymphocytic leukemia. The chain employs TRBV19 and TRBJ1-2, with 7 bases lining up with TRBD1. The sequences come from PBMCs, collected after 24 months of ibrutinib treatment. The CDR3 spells CASTATGSYGYTF. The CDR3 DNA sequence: TGTGCCAGTACCGCGACAGGGAGCTATGGCTACACCTTC.